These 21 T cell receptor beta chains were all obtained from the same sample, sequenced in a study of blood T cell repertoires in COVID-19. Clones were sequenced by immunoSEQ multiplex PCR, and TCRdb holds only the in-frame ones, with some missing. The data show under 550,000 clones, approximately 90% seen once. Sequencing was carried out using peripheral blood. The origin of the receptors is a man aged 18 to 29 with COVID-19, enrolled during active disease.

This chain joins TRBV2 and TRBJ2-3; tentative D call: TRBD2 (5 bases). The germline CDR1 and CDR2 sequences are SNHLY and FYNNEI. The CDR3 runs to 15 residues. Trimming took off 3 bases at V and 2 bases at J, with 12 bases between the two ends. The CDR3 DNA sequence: TGTGCCAGCAGTGAGCGGGCCCCGTACACAGATACGCAGTATTTT. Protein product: CASSERAPYTDTQYF. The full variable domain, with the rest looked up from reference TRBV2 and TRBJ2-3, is EPEVTQTPSHQVTQMGQEVILRCVPISNHLYFYWYRQILGQKVEFLVSFYNNEISEKSEIFDDQFSVERPDGSNFTLKIRSTKLEDSAMYFCASSERAPYTDTQYFGPGTRLTVL.

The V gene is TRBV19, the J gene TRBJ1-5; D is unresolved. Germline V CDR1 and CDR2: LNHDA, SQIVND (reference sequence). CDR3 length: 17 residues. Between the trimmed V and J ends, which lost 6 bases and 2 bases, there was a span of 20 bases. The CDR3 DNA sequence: TGTGCCAGTAGACTCGGACTTACCAGGCGAGGCAATCAGCCCCAGCATTTT. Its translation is CASRLGLTRRGNQPQHF.

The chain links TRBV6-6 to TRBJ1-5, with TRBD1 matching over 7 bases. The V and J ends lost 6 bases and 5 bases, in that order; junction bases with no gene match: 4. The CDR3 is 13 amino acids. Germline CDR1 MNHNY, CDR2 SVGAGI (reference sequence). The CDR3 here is CASSYTGDQPQHF. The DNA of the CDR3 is TGTGCCAGCAGCTACACAGGGGATCAGCCCCAGCATTTT.

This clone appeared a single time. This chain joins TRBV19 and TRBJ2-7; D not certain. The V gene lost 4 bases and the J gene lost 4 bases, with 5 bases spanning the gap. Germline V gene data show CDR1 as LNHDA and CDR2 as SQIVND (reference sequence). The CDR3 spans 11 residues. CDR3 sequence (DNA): TGTGCCAGTAGTACCCAATACGAGCAGTACTTC. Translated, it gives CASSTQYEQYF.

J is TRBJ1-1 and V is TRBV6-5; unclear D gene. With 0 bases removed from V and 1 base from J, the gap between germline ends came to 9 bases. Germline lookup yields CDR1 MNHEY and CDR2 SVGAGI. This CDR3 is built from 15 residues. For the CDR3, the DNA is TGTGCCAGCAGTTACTCGTCAGGCAGGAACACTGAAGCTTTCTTT. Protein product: CASSYSSGRNTEAFF.

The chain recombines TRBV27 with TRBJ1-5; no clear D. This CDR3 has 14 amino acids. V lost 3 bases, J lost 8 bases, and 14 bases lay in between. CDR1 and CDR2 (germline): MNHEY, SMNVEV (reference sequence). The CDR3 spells CASSLRGTLKPQHF. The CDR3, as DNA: TGTGCCAGCAGTTTGCGGGGAACCCTTAAGCCCCAGCATTTT.

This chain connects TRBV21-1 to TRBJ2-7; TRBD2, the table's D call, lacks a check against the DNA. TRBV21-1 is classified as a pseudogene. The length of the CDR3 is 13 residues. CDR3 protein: CASGGDTAYEQYF. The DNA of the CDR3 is TGTGCCAGCGGGGGGGACACCGCCTACGAGCAGTACTTC.

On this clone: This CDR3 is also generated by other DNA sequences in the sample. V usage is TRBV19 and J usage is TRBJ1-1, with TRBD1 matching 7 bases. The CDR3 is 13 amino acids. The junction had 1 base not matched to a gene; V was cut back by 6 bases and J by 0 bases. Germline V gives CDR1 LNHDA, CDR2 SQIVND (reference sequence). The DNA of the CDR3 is TGTGCCAGTAGGGGACAGATGAACACTGAAGCTTTCTTT. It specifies CASRGQMNTEAFF. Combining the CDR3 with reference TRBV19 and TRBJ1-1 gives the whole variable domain DGGITQSPKYLFRKEGQNVTLSCEQNLNHDAMYWYRQDPGQGLRLIYYSQIVNDFQKGDIAEGYSVSREKKESFPLTVTSAQKNPTAFYLCASRGQMNTEAFFGQGTRLTVV.

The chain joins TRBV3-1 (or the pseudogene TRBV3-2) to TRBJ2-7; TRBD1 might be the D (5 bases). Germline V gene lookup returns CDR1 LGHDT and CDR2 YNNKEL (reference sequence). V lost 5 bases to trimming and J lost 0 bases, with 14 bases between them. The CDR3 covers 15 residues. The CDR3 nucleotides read TGTGCCAGCAGCGCCAACCCAGGGTTCTCCTACGAGCAGTACTTC. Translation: CASSANPGFSYEQYF.

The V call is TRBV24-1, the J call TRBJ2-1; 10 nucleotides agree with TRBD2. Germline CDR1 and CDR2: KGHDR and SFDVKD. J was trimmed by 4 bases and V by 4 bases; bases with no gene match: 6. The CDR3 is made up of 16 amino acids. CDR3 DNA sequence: TGTGCCACCAGTGACCCAAGCGGGAGGGGATACAATGAGCAGTTCTTC. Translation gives CATSDPSGRGYNEQFF.

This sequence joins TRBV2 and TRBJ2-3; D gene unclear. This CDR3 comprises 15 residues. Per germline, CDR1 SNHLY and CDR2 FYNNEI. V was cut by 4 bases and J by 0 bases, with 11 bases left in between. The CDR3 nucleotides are TGTGCCAGCAGTGTCGGCAGGCAAAGCACAGATACGCAGTATTTT. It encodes CASSVGRQSTDTQYF.

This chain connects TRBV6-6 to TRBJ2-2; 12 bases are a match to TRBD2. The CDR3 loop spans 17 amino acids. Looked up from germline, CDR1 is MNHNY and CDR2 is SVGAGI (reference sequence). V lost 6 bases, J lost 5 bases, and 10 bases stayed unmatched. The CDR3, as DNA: TGTGCCAGCAGGCGACTAGCGGGGGCCCTGGAAACCGGGGAGCTGTTTTTT. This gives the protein CASRRLAGALETGELFF.

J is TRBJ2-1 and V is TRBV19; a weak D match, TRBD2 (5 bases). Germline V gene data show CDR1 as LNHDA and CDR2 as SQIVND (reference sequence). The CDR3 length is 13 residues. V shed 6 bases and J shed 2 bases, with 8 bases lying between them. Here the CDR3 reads CASRLVPYNEQFF. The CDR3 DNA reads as TGTGCCAGTAGACTAGTTCCCTACAATGAGCAGTTCTTC.

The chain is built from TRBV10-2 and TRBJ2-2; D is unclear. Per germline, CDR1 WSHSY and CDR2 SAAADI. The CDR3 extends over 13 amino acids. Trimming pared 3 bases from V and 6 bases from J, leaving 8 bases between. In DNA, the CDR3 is TGCGCCAGCAGTGACTTAGTGCCCGGGGAGCTGTTTTTT. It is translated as CASSDLVPGELFF.

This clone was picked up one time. CDR3 loop: CASSVPGQTTYGYTF. The CDR3 DNA is TGTGCCAGTAGTGTTCCGGGACAGACAACCTATGGCTACACCTTC. The chain joins TRBV19 to TRBJ1-2, with 7 bases lining up with TRBD1. V shed 5 bases, J shed 4 bases, and the junction held 10 bases outside the gene matches. The CDR3 runs to 15 residues. The germline CDR1 and CDR2 sequences are LNHDA and SQIVND (reference sequence).

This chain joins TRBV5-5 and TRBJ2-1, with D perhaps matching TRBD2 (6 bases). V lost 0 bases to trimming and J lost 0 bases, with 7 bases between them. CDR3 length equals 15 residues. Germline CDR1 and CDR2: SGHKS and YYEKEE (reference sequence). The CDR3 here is CASSLGLVSYNEQFF. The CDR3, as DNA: TGTGCCAGCAGCTTGGGACTAGTCTCCTACAATGAGCAGTTCTTC.

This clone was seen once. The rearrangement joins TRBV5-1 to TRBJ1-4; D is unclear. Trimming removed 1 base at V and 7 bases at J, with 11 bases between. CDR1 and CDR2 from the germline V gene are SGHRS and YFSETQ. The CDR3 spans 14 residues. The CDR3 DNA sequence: TGCGCCAGCAGCTTGTTGTCCGGTAGTGAAAAACTGTTTTTT. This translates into CASSLLSGSEKLFF.

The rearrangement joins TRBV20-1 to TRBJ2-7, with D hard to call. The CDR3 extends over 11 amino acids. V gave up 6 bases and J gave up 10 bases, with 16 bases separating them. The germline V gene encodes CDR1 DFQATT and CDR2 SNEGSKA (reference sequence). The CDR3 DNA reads TGCAGTGCCCCTGCTCGAGGTATTCAGTACTTC. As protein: CSAPARGIQYF.

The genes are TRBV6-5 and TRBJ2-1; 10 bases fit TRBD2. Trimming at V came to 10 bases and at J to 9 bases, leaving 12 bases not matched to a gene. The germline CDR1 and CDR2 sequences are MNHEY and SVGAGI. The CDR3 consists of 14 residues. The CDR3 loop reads CAIRLAGEPPEQFF. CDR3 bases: TGTGCCATCCGGCTAGCGGGAGAGCCTCCTGAGCAGTTCTTC.

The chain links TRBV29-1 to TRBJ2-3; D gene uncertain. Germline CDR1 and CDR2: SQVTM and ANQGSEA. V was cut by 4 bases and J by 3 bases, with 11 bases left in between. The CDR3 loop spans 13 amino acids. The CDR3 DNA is TGCAGCGTTGCGAAGCCTTTGACAGATACGCAGTATTTT. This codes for CSVAKPLTDTQYF.

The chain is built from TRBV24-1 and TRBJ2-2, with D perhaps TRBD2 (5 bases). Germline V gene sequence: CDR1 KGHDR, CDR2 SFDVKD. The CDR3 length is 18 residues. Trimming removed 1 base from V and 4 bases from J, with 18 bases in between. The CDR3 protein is CATSDFPSSPEATGELFF. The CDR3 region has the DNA TGTGCCACCAGTGATTTTCCTAGCTCACCGGAGGCCACCGGGGAGCTGTTTTTT.